The 32 T cell receptor beta chains in this list originate from one sample, sequenced in a study of shared clonotypes between healthy human individuals. The data were produced by immunoSEQ multiplex PCR, yet TCRdb's version contains in-frame clones alone and is incomplete. The table records around 980,000 clones, approximately 80% of them present only once. The sample comprised memory CD4+ T cells from PBMCs. Subset here: CD45RA-negative fraction. These TCRs come from a man between 18 and 35 years old in good health. Some clones in this sample may be carry-over from other donors' samples.

The sample holds one count of this clone. The chain carries TRBV4-3 and TRBJ1-1; D not resolved. This CDR3 has 17 amino acids. The V and J ends lost 0 bases and 1 base respectively, with 15 bases between them. Per the germline V gene, CDR1 is LGHNA and CDR2 is YSLEER. CDR3 in amino acids: CASSQETYPAENTEAFF. The CDR3, as DNA: TGCGCCAGCAGCCAAGAGACCTACCCGGCCGAGAACACTGAAGCTTTCTTT.

The chain uses TRBV7-6 and TRBJ2-3; D gene unclear. The CDR3 totals 12 residues. Germline CDR1 is SGHVS and CDR2 is FNYEAQ. V was trimmed by 2 bases and J by 6 bases, leaving 6 bases between them. CDR3 coding DNA: TGTGCCAGCAGCTTAACTGGGGATACGCAGTATTTT. It codes for CASSLTGDTQYF. Supplemented by reference TRBV7-6 and TRBJ2-3, the full variable domain reads GAGVSQSPRYKVTKRGQDVALRCDPISGHVSLYWYRQALGQGPEFLTYFNYEAQQDKSGLPNDRFSAERPEGSISTLTIQRTEQRDSAMYRCASSLTGDTQYFGPGTRLTVL.

The chain combines TRBV20-1 with TRBJ2-3; D is perhaps TRBD1 (5 bases). CDR3 size: 11 residues. Germline CDR1 DFQATT, CDR2 SNEGSKA (reference sequence). Trimming removed 5 bases at V and 5 bases at J, with 8 bases between. The CDR3 spells CSAQGVDTQYF. In DNA, the CDR3 is TGCAGTGCTCAGGGTGTAGATACGCAGTATTTT.

This rearrangement joins TRBV19 to TRBJ1-1; TRBD1 agrees at 7 bases. The junction had 17 bases not matched to a gene; V was cut back by 4 bases and J by 3 bases. The germline CDR1 and CDR2 sequences are LNHDA and SQIVND (reference sequence). This CDR3 comprises 18 residues. The CDR3 DNA reads TGTGCCAGTAGTAAACACAGGGACAGTTCTCTTCTCTACACTGAAGCTTTCTTT. Translated, it gives CASSKHRDSSLLYTEAFF.

This clone was counted ten times or more. V and J are TRBV5-6 and TRBJ2-2; D might be TRBD2 (5 bases). This CDR3 spans 15 amino acids. Germline V CDR1 and CDR2: SGHDT, YYEEEE. V was clipped by 0 bases and J by 1 base, with 7 bases between them. The CDR3: CASSLGRLNTGELFF. In DNA, the CDR3 is TGTGCCAGCAGCTTGGGGAGGTTGAACACCGGGGAGCTGTTTTTT.

This clone has just a few counts. This rearrangement joins TRBV2 to TRBJ1-2; no firm D call. Germline CDR1 SNHLY, CDR2 FYNNEI. CDR3 length: 15 residues. V was clipped by 5 bases and J by 8 bases, with 21 bases between them. The CDR3 reads CASSRILNGRQGYTF. The CDR3 DNA is TGTGCCAGCAGTCGCATTTTGAACGGACGTCAAGGCTACACCTTC.

The chain is built from TRBV28 and TRBJ2-5; tentatively, D is TRBD2 (5 bases). The CDR3 is 14 residues long. Germline values: CDR1 MDHEN, CDR2 SYDVKM. Deletions cut 6 bases from V and 7 bases from J, with 18 bases between. CDR3 residues: CASSPRDVTLTQYF. The CDR3 bases are TGTGCCAGCAGCCCCCGGGATGTTACCTTGACCCAGTACTTC. Drawing the rest from reference TRBV28 and TRBJ2-5, the complete variable domain is DVKVTQSSRYLVKRTGEKVFLECVQDMDHENMFWYRQDPGLGLRLIYFSYDVKMKEKGDIPEGYSVSREKKERFSLILESASTNQTSMYLCASSPRDVTLTQYFGPGTRLLVL.

This sequence joins TRBV30 and TRBJ2-2, with TRBD1 matching 7 bases. V lost 1 base, J lost 3 bases, and 8 bases stayed unmatched. The V gene's germline CDR1 is GTSNPN and CDR2 SVGIG (reference sequence). The CDR3 contains 16 residues. CDR3 nucleotides: TGTGCCTGGAGTGCCGACTGGGACAGTTACACCGGGGAGCTGTTTTTT. Amino acid sequence: CAWSADWDSYTGELFF.

This clone was detected a few times. This rearrangement joins TRBV4-1 to TRBJ2-1, with D possibly matching TRBD2 (6 bases). The CDR3 covers 14 residues. Per the germline V gene, CDR1 is MGHRA and CDR2 is YSYEKL. Trimming shortened V by 4 bases and J by 7 bases, and 14 bases separated the two germline ends. Here the CDR3 reads CASSRPVGGNEQFF. The CDR3 bases are TGCGCCAGCAGCCGTCCAGTTGGGGGGAATGAGCAGTTCTTC.

The chain has TRBV28 and TRBJ2-7, with 11 nucleotides matching TRBD1. Germline V gene lookup returns CDR1 MDHEN and CDR2 SYDVKM. V trimming: 6 bases; J trimming: 1 base; junction bases outside the gene matches: 2. The CDR3 has 14 amino acids. CDR3 region: CASRDRGRSYEQYF. The CDR3 DNA reads as TGTGCCAGCAGGGACAGGGGGCGTTCCTACGAGCAGTACTTC.

The chain joins TRBV11-3 to TRBJ2-1, with 7 nucleotides matching TRBD2. The CDR3 totals 15 residues. Germline V gene data show CDR1 as SGHNT and CDR2 as YENEEA. Losses at the gene ends were 5 bases for V and 8 bases for J; bases not matched to a gene: 12. CDR3 residues: CASSGTGGPADEQFF. The CDR3, as DNA: TGTGCCAGCAGCGGAACGGGAGGTCCTGCGGATGAGCAGTTCTTC.

V and J are TRBV29-1 and TRBJ1-1; 7 nucleotides match TRBD1. V shed 6 bases and J 1 base; nucleotides not matched to a gene: 5. The length of the CDR3 is 13 residues. CDR1 is SQVTM, CDR2 ANQGSEA, per germline. The CDR3 is CSVRTGQNTEAFF. The CDR3 nucleotides are TGCAGCGTAAGGACAGGACAGAACACTGAAGCTTTCTTT.

J is TRBJ2-3 and V is TRBV29-1, with 10 bases matching TRBD1. CDR3 size: 14 residues. The trim removed 4 bases at V and 4 bases at J, leaving 5 bases unmatched. Per germline, CDR1 SQVTM and CDR2 ANQGSEA. The CDR3 here is CSVAPGQGPDTQYF. CDR3 in DNA: TGCAGCGTTGCCCCGGGACAGGGGCCAGATACGCAGTATTTT.

The rearrangement links TRBV27 to TRBJ2-7, with TRBD2 matching over 13 bases. Germline V gene data show CDR1 as MNHEY and CDR2 as SMNVEV (reference sequence). There are 16 residues in the CDR3. V lost 4 bases to trimming and J lost 3 bases; unmatched junction nucleotides: 6. CDR3: CASSSPRTSGSYEQYF. The DNA for the CDR3 is TGTGCCAGCAGTTCCCCCAGGACTAGCGGGAGCTACGAGCAGTACTTC.

For the CDR3, the DNA is TGTGCCTGGAGTACAGCCTACGAGCAGTACTTC. It codes for CAWSTAYEQYF. The V and J genes are TRBV30 and TRBJ2-5; no clear D gene. The closer fit of TRBJ2-7 to the DNA end suggests the J call may be wrong. CDR1 and CDR2 (germline): GTSNPN, SVGIG (reference sequence). The CDR3 is 11 amino acids.

V and J are TRBV5-4 and TRBJ1-1; the match to TRBD1 covers 7 bases. Germline V gene lookup returns CDR1 SGHNT and CDR2 YYREEE (reference sequence). The CDR3 sequence is 16 residues long. The ends lost 1 base at V and 4 bases at J; junction bases unmatched: 10. CDR3 nucleotides: TGTGCCAGCAGCTTGTCCCTGGGCAGGGGGGGCACTGAAGCTTTCTTT. It specifies CASSLSLGRGGTEAFF.

V usage is TRBV14 and J usage is TRBJ2-5; 11 bases match TRBD2. The trim removed 8 bases at V and 6 bases at J, leaving 5 bases unmatched. The germline CDR1 and CDR2 sequences are SGHDN and FVKESK. The CDR3 sequence is 13 residues long. CDR3: CASGLAGSQTQYF. CDR3 DNA: TGTGCCAGCGGACTAGCGGGCAGCCAGACCCAGTACTTC.

The chain is built from TRBV6-6 and TRBJ2-7; D is undetermined. With 6 bases removed from V and 2 bases from J, the gap between germline ends came to 17 bases. CDR3 length equals 15 residues. CDR1 is MNHNY, CDR2 SVGAGI, per germline (reference sequence). CDR3 DNA sequence: TGTGCCAGCAGATACGCGGCAGGAGACACCTACGAGCAGTACTTC. Amino acid sequence: CASRYAAGDTYEQYF.

This sequence joins TRBV7-9 and TRBJ2-5, with no clear D. Per germline, CDR1 SEHNR and CDR2 FQNEAQ (reference sequence). The CDR3 contains 12 residues. V was cut by 7 bases and J by 5 bases, with 11 bases left in between. The DNA of the CDR3 is TGTGCCAGCACGTGGGTGGAGGAGACCCAGTACTTC. Protein: CASTWVEETQYF.

The V and J genes are TRBV21-1 and TRBJ1-2. TRBV21-1 is reported as a pseudogene. This CDR3 is built from 11 residues. The CDR3 DNA sequence: TGTGCCAGCGGGGTTGTAGAAGGCTACACCTTC. Its protein is CASGVVEGYTF.

The chain recombines TRBV6-1 with TRBJ2-7; weak D call: TRBD1 (5 bases). V gave up 4 bases and J gave up 3 bases, with 10 bases separating them. In germline, CDR1 is MNHNS, CDR2 SASEGT. This CDR3 is 13 amino acids long. CDR3 nucleotide sequence: TGTGCCAGCAGTGCAGACAGAGGCTACGAGCAGTACTTC. Translation: CASSADRGYEQYF.

The chain employs TRBV18 and TRBJ2-7; 9 bases are a match to TRBD1. V trimming: 6 bases; J trimming: 6 bases; junction bases outside the gene matches: 12. The CDR3 is 15 residues long. Germline V gives CDR1 KGHSH, CDR2 LQKENI. The DNA for the CDR3 is TGTGCCAGCTCGCGTGGCGATGGGACAGGGAGCGAGCAGTACTTC. This translates into CASSRGDGTGSEQYF.

Remarks on this clone: A read error likely explains this, since a far larger clone differs by one base. The chain couples TRBV27 to TRBJ1-5, with TRBD1 matching 9 bases. Germline-derived CDR1 and CDR2 are MNHEY and SMNVEV (reference sequence). After removal of 4 bases from V and 5 bases from J, the junction contained 3 bases not matched to a gene. The CDR3 extends over 14 amino acids. Written as DNA, the CDR3 is TGTGCCAGCAGTTCGGGGACAGGGTATCAGCCCCAGCATTTT. Encoded protein: CASSSGTGYQPQHF.

The chain's CDR3 is CASSLGLSSQHF. CDR3 bases: TGTGCCAGCAGCTTAGGGCTTTCCTCCCAGCATTTT. The chain recombines TRBV7-8 with TRBJ1-5, with unresolved D. The ends were cut back, 1 base at V and 11 bases at J, with 9 bases in the middle. The CDR3 is 12 residues long. CDR1 is SGHVS and CDR2 is FQNEAQ in the germline V gene.

This clone has just a few counts. The CDR3 bases are TGCGCCAGCAGCTTGTTGGGCCCTCCAGTGAACACTGAAGCTTTCTTT. Protein: CASSLLGPPVNTEAFF. The rearrangement uses TRBV5-1 and TRBJ1-1; D ambiguous. This CDR3 spans 16 amino acids. V was cut by 1 base and J by 0 bases, with 13 bases left in between. Per germline, CDR1 SGHRS and CDR2 YFSETQ.

This clone was picked up one time. V and J are TRBV11-3 and TRBJ2-1; TRBD1 agrees at 11 bases. Trimming took 5 bases from V and 8 from J; bases not matched to a gene: 8. The CDR3 extends over 15 amino acids. CDR1 and CDR2 from the germline V gene are SGHNT and YENEEA. As DNA, the CDR3 is TGTGCCAGCAGCCCCCGGACAGGGGGCATCGATGAGCAGTTCTTC. It is translated as CASSPRTGGIDEQFF.

This sequence joins TRBV18 and TRBJ2-7; D is perhaps TRBD2 (5 bases). Germline V gene sequence: CDR1 KGHSH, CDR2 LQKENI. V was trimmed by 9 bases and J by 3 bases, leaving 27 bases between them. The CDR3 extends over 17 amino acids. CDR3 sequence reads: CASSRVSSGNPGYEQYF. CDR3 nucleotide sequence: TGTGCCAGTTCTCGAGTGTCATCGGGAAACCCGGGCTACGAGCAGTACTTC.

This chain links TRBV7-9 with TRBJ2-5, with D unclear. Trimming removed 4 bases at V and 5 bases at J, with 11 bases between. The CDR3 length is 13 residues. The germline V gene encodes CDR1 SEHNR and CDR2 FQNEAQ (reference sequence). Here the CDR3 reads CASSSLGRETQYF. Here the CDR3 DNA reads TGTGCCAGCAGCTCGCTCGGTCGGGAGACCCAGTACTTC.

V gene TRBV29-1 combines with J gene TRBJ2-3, with D unresolved. CDR1 and CDR2 (germline): SQVTM, ANQGSEA. This CDR3 spans 12 amino acids. With 4 bases removed from V and 2 bases from J, the gap between germline ends came to 7 bases. The DNA for the CDR3 is TGCAGCGTTGGGCCCCTCACAGATACGCAGTATTTT. Protein: CSVGPLTDTQYF.

Points on this clone: This may arise from a read error, as a much more abundant clone is one base away. V usage is TRBV6-6 and J usage is TRBJ1-1; 8 bases map to TRBD1. The CDR3 spans 14 residues. The germline gives CDR1 MNHNY, CDR2 SVGAGI (reference sequence). The CDR3 coding sequence is TGTGCCAGCAGACTTGGACAGGGCAACACTGAAGCTCTCTTT. Translated, it gives CASRLGQGNTEALF.

This clone has a single count. This rearrangement joins TRBV29-1 to TRBJ2-3; the match to TRBD2 covers 14 bases. The CDR3 is 15 amino acids. V was clipped by 4 bases and J by 10 bases; unmatched bases: 10. Per germline, CDR1 SQVTM and CDR2 ANQGSEA. CDR3 amino acids: CSVGGLAGVVPAQYF. The CDR3 DNA sequence: TGCAGCGTTGGGGGACTAGCGGGAGTGGTCCCGGCGCAGTATTTT.

The chain recombines TRBV7-8 with TRBJ2-7, with 7 bases identical to TRBD1. This CDR3 contains 12 residues. Germline trimming cut 5 bases from V and 7 bases from J; bases unmatched to any gene: 5. Germline V lookup: CDR1 SGHVS, CDR2 FQNEAQ. CDR3 loop: CASSPTGREQYF. The CDR3 bases are TGTGCCAGCAGCCCGACAGGGAGAGAGCAGTACTTC.